This T cell receptor (beta chain) derives from a study of T cell responses to AZD1222 COVID-19 vaccine. About the study: It was second doses at about 4 or about 12 weeks that were pooled. The study's findings and limits: Reports say nearly half of spike-specific TCRs go after unmutated variant regions. White British ancestry dominated among donors, who included more females, and clonal diversity was possibly underestimated. Regions 160-218 and 743-854 held dominance among vaccine-associated CD4 TCRs, which spanned spike.

This CDR3 is 14 amino acids long. Germline V CDR1 and CDR2: SGHTS, YDEGEE. The V and J ends lost 6 bases and 2 bases respectively, with 12 bases between them. Only in-frame clones appear in the TCRdb table, and some are missing; sequencing was by immunoSEQ multiplex PCR. Among fewer than 120,000 clones, around 90% were seen once, and the ten largest hold about 3%. Turning to this clone: Its antigen is unidentified.

The sequence came from an adult in good health. V and J are TRBV5-8 and TRBJ1-5; unclear D gene. Sequences were derived from peripheral blood, sampled on day 0 of AZD1222 vaccination. CDR3 protein: CASNLAVGNQPQHF. The CDR3 DNA reads as TGTGCCAGCAATTTAGCAGTTGGCAATCAGCCCCAGCATTTT.